This TCR beta chain was observed in a study of cytomegalovirus exposure and HLA in healthy donors. Study-wide background: Most donors, roughly 82% of around 400 genotyped, fell in the Caucasian-associated ancestry cluster.

The PCR had 60 Vbeta and 13 Jbeta primers. Method: immunoSEQ multiplex PCR; TCRdb's copy keeps in-frame clones and lacks some. The sample has about 170,000 clones, roughly 84% seen once; the top ten hold roughly 0.38%. This CDR3 has 13 residues. V dropped 0 bases and J dropped 6 bases, with 7 bases sitting between them. Germline CDR1 and CDR2: SGHTS and YDEGEE. Notes on this clone: Its target is unknown.

Study conclusions and caveats: Analyzed later, association rates of TCRs varied across HLA loci, with DRB1 most and HLA-C fewest. TCR beta sequences numbering around 15,000 were associated with HLA alleles at 0.05 false discovery rate in a later analysis.

The chain links TRBV5-8 to TRBJ1-5; D is ambiguous. The material sequenced was PBMCs. The source of this sequence is a boy under 10 years old in good health and CMV-seronegative. CDR3 coding DNA: TGTGCCAGCAGCTTGGGAGAGGGTCAGCCCCAGCATTTT. This translates into CASSLGEGQPQHF.